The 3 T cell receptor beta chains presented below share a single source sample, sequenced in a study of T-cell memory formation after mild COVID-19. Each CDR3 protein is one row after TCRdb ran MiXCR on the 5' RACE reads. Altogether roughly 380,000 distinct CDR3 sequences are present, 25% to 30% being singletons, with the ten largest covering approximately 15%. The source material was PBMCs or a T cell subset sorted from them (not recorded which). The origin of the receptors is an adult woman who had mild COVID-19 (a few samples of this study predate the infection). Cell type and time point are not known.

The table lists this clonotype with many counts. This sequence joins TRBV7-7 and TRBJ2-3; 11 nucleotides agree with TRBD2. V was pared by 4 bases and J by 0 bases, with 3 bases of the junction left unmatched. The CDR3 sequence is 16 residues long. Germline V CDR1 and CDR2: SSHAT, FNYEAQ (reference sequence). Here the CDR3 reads CASSSGLAGSTDTQYF. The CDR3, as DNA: TGTGCCAGCAGCTCCGGACTAGCGGGTAGCACAGATACGCAGTATTTT.

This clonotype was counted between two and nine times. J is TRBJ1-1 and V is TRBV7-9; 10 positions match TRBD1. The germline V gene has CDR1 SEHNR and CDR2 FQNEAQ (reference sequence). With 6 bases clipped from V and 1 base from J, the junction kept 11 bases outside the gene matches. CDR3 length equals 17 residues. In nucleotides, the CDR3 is TGTGCCAGCAGATTCGGGACAGGGGATGTTTCGAACACTGAAGCTTTCTTT. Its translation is CASRFGTGDVSNTEAFF.

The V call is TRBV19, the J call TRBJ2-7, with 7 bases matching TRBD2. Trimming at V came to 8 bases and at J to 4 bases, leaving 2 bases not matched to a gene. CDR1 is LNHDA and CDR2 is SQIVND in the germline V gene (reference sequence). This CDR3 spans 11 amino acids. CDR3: CASGGVYEQYF. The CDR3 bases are TGTGCCAGTGGGGGGGTGTACGAGCAGTACTTC.